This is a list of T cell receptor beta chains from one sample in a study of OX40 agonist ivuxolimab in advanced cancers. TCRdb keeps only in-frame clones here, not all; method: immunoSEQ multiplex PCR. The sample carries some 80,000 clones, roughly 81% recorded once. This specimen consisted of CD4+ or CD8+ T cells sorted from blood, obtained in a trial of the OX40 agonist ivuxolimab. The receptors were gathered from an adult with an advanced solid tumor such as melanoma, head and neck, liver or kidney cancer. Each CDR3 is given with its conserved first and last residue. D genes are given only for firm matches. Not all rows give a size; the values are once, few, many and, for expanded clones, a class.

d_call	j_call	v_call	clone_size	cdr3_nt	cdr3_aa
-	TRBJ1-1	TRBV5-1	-	TGCGCCAGCAGTAGAGGGTCGGGTTCCATCACTGAAGCTTTCTTT	CASSRGSGSITEAFF
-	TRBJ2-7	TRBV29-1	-	TGCAGCGCCGGTGACCTGTGGGATTCCTACGAGCAGTACTTC	CSAGDLWDSYEQYF
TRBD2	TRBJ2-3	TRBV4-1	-	TGCGCCAGCAGCCAAGAGGGACTAGCGTCGAATACGCAGTATTTT	CASSQEGLASNTQYF
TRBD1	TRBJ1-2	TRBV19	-	TGTGCCAGTAGTACAGGGACAGATTTTAACTATGGCTACACCTTC	CASSTGTDFNYGYTF
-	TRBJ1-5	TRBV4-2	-	TGTGCCAGCAGCCCTAAAGGGGGGGTCAATCAGCCCCAGCATTTT	CASSPKGGVNQPQHF
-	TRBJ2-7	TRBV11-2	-	TGTGCCAGCAGCCGACAGGATACCTACGAGCAGTACTTC	CASSRQDTYEQYF
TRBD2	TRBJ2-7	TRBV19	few	TGTGCCAGTAGTCCGGGACTAGTTTACGAGCAGTACTTC	CASSPGLVYEQYF
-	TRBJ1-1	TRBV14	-	TGTGCCAGCAGCCAAGATTGGGGCAGAGCAAACACTGAAGCTTTCTTT	CASSQDWGRANTEAFF
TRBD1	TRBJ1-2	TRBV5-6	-	TGTGCCAGCAGCTTGGGACAGGGGGCGCGGGGCTATGGCTACACCTTC	CASSLGQGARGYGYTF
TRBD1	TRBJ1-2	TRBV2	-	TGTGCCAGCAGTGATTCTGCTTGGACAGGACCGGATGGCTACACCTTC	CASSDSAWTGPDGYTF
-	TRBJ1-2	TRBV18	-	TGTGCCAGCTCCCCCCCCAGCCAACAGGGTGGCTATGGCTACACCTTC	CASSPPSQQGGYGYTF
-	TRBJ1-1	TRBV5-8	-	TGTGCCAGCAGCCCTCGATTGGGGAACACTGAAGCTTTCTTT	CASSPRLGNTEAFF
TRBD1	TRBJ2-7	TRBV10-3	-	TGTGCCAGCAGTTACAAGGGGGCGTCCTACGAGCAGTACTTC	CASSYKGASYEQYF
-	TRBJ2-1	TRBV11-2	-	TGTGCCAGCAGTAGTGATCAGGGTGGCTGGAATGAGCAGTTCTTC	CASSSDQGGWNEQFF
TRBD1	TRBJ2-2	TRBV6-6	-	TGTGCCGGAAAAACCGGGACAGGGAACACCGGGGAGCTGTTTTTT	CAGKTGTGNTGELFF
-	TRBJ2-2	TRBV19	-	TGTGCCAGTACTCCCTGGGGCGGCGCCGGGGAGCTGTTTTTT	CASTPWGGAGELFF
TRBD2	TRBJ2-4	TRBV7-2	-	TGTGCCAGCAGCCCCTCAGGGCGGGGGGGCACAAAGAAAAACATTCAGTACTTC	CASSPSGRGGTKKNIQYF
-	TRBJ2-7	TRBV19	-	TGTGCCAGTAGGGCTACAGCTATGCCGAGATACGAGCAGTACTTC	CASRATAMPRYEQYF
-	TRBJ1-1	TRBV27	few	TGTGCCAGCAGCTGGGGGCCGAACACTGAAGCTTTCTTT	CASSWGPNTEAFF
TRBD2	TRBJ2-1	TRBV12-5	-	TGTGCTAGTGGTTTGGTACTCACTAGCGGGGGTAGTTACAATGAGCAGTTCTTC	CASGLVLTSGGSYNEQFF
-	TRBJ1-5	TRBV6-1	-	TGTGCCAGCAGTCCCCGACTGGCTGCTCAGCCCCAGCATTTT	CASSPRLAAQPQHF
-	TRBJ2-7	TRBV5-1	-	TGCGCCAGCAGCTTGGGGGATCTCTCCTACGAGCAGTACTTC	CASSLGDLSYEQYF
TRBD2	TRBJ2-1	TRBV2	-	TGTGCCAGCAGTGGGGTACTAGCGGGCGACAATGAGCAGTTCTTC	CASSGVLAGDNEQFF
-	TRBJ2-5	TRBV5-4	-	TGTGCCAGCAGCTTGCGGATCAACTGGGGGGTAGAGACCCAGTACTTC	CASSLRINWGVETQYF
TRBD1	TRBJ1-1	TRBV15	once	TGTGCTACCACCCCAGGGGGGGGCCGGAACACTGAAGCTTTCTTT	CATTPGGGRNTEAFF
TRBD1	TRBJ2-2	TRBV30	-	TGTGCCTGGTTTTGGGGGCAGGGGGACACCGGGGAGCTGTTTTTT	CAWFWGQGDTGELFF
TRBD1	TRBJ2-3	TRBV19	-	TGTGCCAGTAGTGTGACAGGGTTGACAGATACGCAGTATTTT	CASSVTGLTDTQYF
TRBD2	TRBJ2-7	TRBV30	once	TGTGCCTGGAGTTCCAGGACTAGCGGCACCTACGAGCAGTACTTC	CAWSSRTSGTYEQYF
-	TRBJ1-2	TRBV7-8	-	TGTGCCAGCAGCCCCAAGGGGGGCGGCTACACCTTC	CASSPKGGGYTF
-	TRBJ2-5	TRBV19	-	TGTGCCAGTAGTATTAGGGCAGGTCTTTTGTCGGTGGAGACCCAGTACTTC	CASSIRAGLLSVETQYF
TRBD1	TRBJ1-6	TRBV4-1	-	TGCGCCAGCAGCCTCGGACAGGGATATAATTCACCCCTCCACTTT	CASSLGQGYNSPLHF
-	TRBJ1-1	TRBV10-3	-	TGTGCCATCAGTGACCGCGCGACCCACCACACTGAAGCTTTCTTT	CAISDRATHHTEAFF
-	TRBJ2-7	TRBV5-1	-	TGCGCCAGCAGCTTCTCTTCCACTAGAACGACCTACGAGCAGTACTTC	CASSFSSTRTTYEQYF
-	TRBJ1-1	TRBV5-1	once	TGCGCCAGCAGCTTGACGGGGGCGGGTACTGAAGCTTTCTTT	CASSLTGAGTEAFF
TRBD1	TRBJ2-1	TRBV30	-	TGTGCCTTGGGACAGGGGGCTCTTAGTTCCTACAATGAGCAGTTCTTC	CALGQGALSSYNEQFF
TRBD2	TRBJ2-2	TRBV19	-	TGTGCCAGTACTTTAGGAGGCGGGGGTAACACCGGGGAGCTGTTTTTT	CASTLGGGGNTGELFF
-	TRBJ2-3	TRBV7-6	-	TGTGCCAGCAGCTTAGAAGATACGCAGTATTTT	CASSLEDTQYF
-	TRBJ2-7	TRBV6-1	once	TGTGCCAGCACTATTGACAGTACCTCCTACGAGCAGTACTTC	CASTIDSTSYEQYF
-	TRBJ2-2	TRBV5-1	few	TGCGCCAGCAGCTTCCAACCAGGAGTGAACACCGGGGAGCTGTTTTTT	CASSFQPGVNTGELFF
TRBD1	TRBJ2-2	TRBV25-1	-	TGTGCCAGCAGTGAGTTTCAGGGGGTCTCAGCGAACACCGGGGAGCTGTTTTTT	CASSEFQGVSANTGELFF
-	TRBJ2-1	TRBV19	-	TGTGCCAGTAGTTCTCTCAGCGGTGGGGGTCCCTACAATGAGCAGTTCTTC	CASSSLSGGGPYNEQFF
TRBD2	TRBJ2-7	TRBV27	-	TGTGCCAGCAGTCCGACTAGCGCGGGAGAGCAGTACTTC	CASSPTSAGEQYF
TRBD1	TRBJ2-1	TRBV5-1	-	TGCGCCAGCAGCTTGGGGGACAGGAATACGAATGAGCAGTTCTTC	CASSLGDRNTNEQFF
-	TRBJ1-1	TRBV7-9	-	TGTGCCAGCAGCTCAGCAGACAAGAACACTGAAGCTTTCTTT	CASSSADKNTEAFF
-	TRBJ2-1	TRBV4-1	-	TGCGCCAGCACACAACTAGGGTCCTACAATGAGCAGTTCTTC	CASTQLGSYNEQFF
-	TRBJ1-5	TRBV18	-	TGTGCCAGCTCACCACCAGGGGGGGAGCCCCAGCATTTT	CASSPPGGEPQHF
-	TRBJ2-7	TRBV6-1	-	TGTGCCAGCAGTCGCAGGGACTCACACGAGCAGTACTTC	CASSRRDSHEQYF
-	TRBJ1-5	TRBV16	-	TGTGCCAGCAGCCGAGGGGAGGGCTATAGCAATCAGCCCCAGCATTTT	CASSRGEGYSNQPQHF
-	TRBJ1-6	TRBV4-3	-	TGCGCCAGCAGACGCACGTCGGGGAATTCACCCCTCCACTTT	CASRRTSGNSPLHF
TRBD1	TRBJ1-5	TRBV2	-	TGTGCCAGCAGTGAAGGCTACAGGACAGGGGCCCTACTCAATCAGCCCCAGCATTTT	CASSEGYRTGALLNQPQHF
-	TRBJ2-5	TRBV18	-	TGTGCCAGCTCACCCTTGGATGCTAGAGAGACCCAGTACTTC	CASSPLDARETQYF
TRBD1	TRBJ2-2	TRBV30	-	TGTGCCGGGTTGGGGGACAGGGCGGCCGGGGAGCTGTTTTTT	CAGLGDRAAGELFF
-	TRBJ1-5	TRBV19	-	TGTGCCAGTAGGTCCACAGGCAACAATCAGCCCCAGCATTTT	CASRSTGNNQPQHF
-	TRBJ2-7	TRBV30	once	TGTGCCTGGACCGCAGGGGCCTACGAGCAGTACTTC	CAWTAGAYEQYF
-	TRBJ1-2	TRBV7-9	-	TGTGCCAGCAGCCCTTGGGGGGATAGCTATGGCTACACCTTC	CASSPWGDSYGYTF